This is a list of T cell receptor beta chains from one sample in a study of T-cell memory formation after mild COVID-19. TCRdb reprocessed the 5' RACE reads with MiXCR, giving one entry per CDR3 protein. The data show roughly 620,000 distinct CDR3 sequences, 18% seen once. Sequenced: PBMCs or a T cell subset sorted from them (not recorded which). The receptors were sampled from an adult woman who had mild COVID-19 (a few samples of this study predate the infection). Cell type and time point are not known. Each CDR3 is given with its conserved first and last residue. A D gene is named only where the DNA matches it firmly. Clone size is given for some rows only: seen once, a few or many times, or a class if the clone is expanded.

J: TRBJ2-5
length: 16
size: few
D: -
V: TRBV20-1
DNA: TGCAGTGCTAGACGTTGGGGACGACTTACTGGGGAGACCCAGTACTTC
CDR3: CSARRWGRLTGETQYF

J: TRBJ2-7
length: 14
size: -
D: -
V: TRBV25-1
DNA: TGTGCCAGCAGTGAATCGGGACTCTACTACGAGCAGTACTTC
CDR3: CASSESGLYYEQYF

J: TRBJ2-1
length: 12
size: few
D: -
V: TRBV19
DNA: TGTGCCAGTATGGGGGGCTTTAATGAGCAGTTCTTC
CDR3: CASMGGFNEQFF

J: TRBJ2-4
length: 15
size: -
D: -
V: TRBV20-1
DNA: TGCAGTGCTCCGGACGTCCAACGGATCAAAAACATTCAGTACTTC
CDR3: CSAPDVQRIKNIQYF

J: TRBJ2-1
length: 16
size: many
D: TRBD2
V: TRBV6-5
DNA: TGTGCCAGCAGTTACTCGGCGGGGGGGAGCTACAATGAGCAGTTCTTC
CDR3: CASSYSAGGSYNEQFF

J: TRBJ2-5
length: 16
size: -
D: -
V: TRBV4-3
DNA: TGCGCCAGCAGCCGTACCTGGGGACTTGGCGGGGAGACCCAGTACTTC
CDR3: CASSRTWGLGGETQYF

J: TRBJ2-1
length: 16
size: -
D: TRBD2
V: TRBV4-1
DNA: TGCGCCAGCAGCCAATGGACTAGCGGGAGGGGTGTTGAGCAGTTCTTC
CDR3: CASSQWTSGRGVEQFF

J: TRBJ1-6
length: 17
size: few
D: TRBD1
V: TRBV18
DNA: TGTGCCAGCTCACCGGCCGCCAACAGGGGTCTGAATTCACCCCTCCACTTT
CDR3: CASSPAANRGLNSPLHF

J: TRBJ1-2
length: 12
size: -
D: -
V: TRBV9
DNA: TGTGCCAGCAGCACTCCTAACTATGGCTACACCTTC
CDR3: CASSTPNYGYTF

J: TRBJ2-3
length: 15
size: few
D: -
V: TRBV19
DNA: TGTGCCAGTAGTTCCAGGGTCGCCAGCACAGATACGCAGTATTTT
CDR3: CASSSRVASTDTQYF

J: TRBJ1-6
length: 16
size: -
D: TRBD1
V: TRBV5-6
DNA: TGTGCCAGCAGCTTGGAATGGGGACAGAATAATTCACCCCTCCACTTT
CDR3: CASSLEWGQNNSPLHF

J: TRBJ2-1
length: 16
size: -
D: TRBD2
V: TRBV7-3
DNA: TGTGCCAGCAGCTTATGGGGTGTTGGGAGGGGCAATGAGCAGTTCTTC
CDR3: CASSLWGVGRGNEQFF

J: TRBJ1-1
length: 15
size: -
D: -
V: TRBV5-1
DNA: TGCGCCAGCAGCTTGGGTACAGGGAAGAACACTGAAGCTTTCTTT
CDR3: CASSLGTGKNTEAFF

J: TRBJ2-1
length: 15
size: few
D: TRBD2
V: TRBV7-9
DNA: TGTGCCAGCAGCCCTAGCGGGAGGACCTACAATGAGCAGTTCTTC
CDR3: CASSPSGRTYNEQFF

J: TRBJ1-2
length: 14
size: -
D: -
V: TRBV12-3/TRBV12-4
DNA: TGTGCCAGCACAGGGGACACCGAGGGATATGGCTACACCTTC
CDR3: CASTGDTEGYGYTF

J: TRBJ1-1
length: 14
size: few
D: -
V: TRBV5-1
DNA: TGCGCCAGCGGTACAGGAGAATTGAACACTGAAGCTTTCTTT
CDR3: CASGTGELNTEAFF

J: TRBJ2-2
length: 13
size: few
D: -
V: TRBV5-1
DNA: TGCGCCAGCAGCTTTAGGTCTCCCGGGGAGCTGTTTTTT
CDR3: CASSFRSPGELFF

J: TRBJ2-5
length: 13
size: -
D: -
V: TRBV7-3
DNA: TGTGCCAGCAGCTTAACCCCTCCAGAGACCCAGTACTTC
CDR3: CASSLTPPETQYF

J: TRBJ2-5
length: 17
size: -
D: TRBD2
V: TRBV24-1
DNA: TGTGCCACCAGTGTTTATGGTAGCGGGAGGTACCCAGAGCCCCAGTACTTC
CDR3: CATSVYGSGRYPEPQYF

J: TRBJ1-1
length: 13
size: -
D: -
V: TRBV20-1
DNA: TGCAGTGCTAGTAGGAATTGGGAAACTGAAGCTTTCTTT
CDR3: CSASRNWETEAFF

J: TRBJ2-7
length: 13
size: -
D: -
V: TRBV12-3/TRBV12-4
DNA: TGTGCCAGCGCCGGGACTGGAGTCTCGAAGCAGTACTTC
CDR3: CASAGTGVSKQYF

J: TRBJ1-1
length: 13
size: -
D: -
V: TRBV5-6
DNA: TGTGCCAGCAGCTTGGCCCCACATGGAGAGGCTTTCTTT
CDR3: CASSLAPHGEAFF

J: TRBJ2-7
length: 14
size: -
D: -
V: TRBV6-5
DNA: TGTGCCAGCAGCCGGGACGGAACAACCTACGAGCAGTACTTC
CDR3: CASSRDGTTYEQYF

J: TRBJ2-2
length: 15
size: few
D: -
V: TRBV6-6
DNA: TGTGCCAGCAGTTCATTAACAGGGAAAACCGGGGAGCTGTTTTTT
CDR3: CASSSLTGKTGELFF

J: TRBJ2-3
length: 14
size: -
D: -
V: TRBV29-1
DNA: TGCAGCGTTGTCACTCAGGGACGCACAGATACGCAGTATTTT
CDR3: CSVVTQGRTDTQYF

J: TRBJ2-3
length: 13
size: -
D: -
V: TRBV5-4
DNA: TGTGCCAGCAGCTTGCGGGACTCTGGGACGAGGTATTTT
CDR3: CASSLRDSGTRYF

J: TRBJ2-2
length: 13
size: -
D: -
V: TRBV20-1
DNA: TGCAGTGCTATCCCGCACAGGGCCGGGGAGCTGTTTTTT
CDR3: CSAIPHRAGELFF

J: TRBJ2-3
length: 13
size: -
D: TRBD1
V: TRBV29-1
DNA: TGCAGCGTTATGACAGGGGATTGGGATACGCAGTATTTT
CDR3: CSVMTGDWDTQYF

J: TRBJ2-3
length: 17
size: few
D: TRBD2
V: TRBV7-8
DNA: TGTGCCAGCAGCTCCTCCCGGACTAGCGGGAGCACAGATACGCAGTATTTT
CDR3: CASSSSRTSGSTDTQYF

J: TRBJ2-1
length: 12
size: many
D: -
V: TRBV7-6
DNA: TGTGCCAGCAGCTACTCATGGGAGGAGCAGTTCTTC
CDR3: CASSYSWEEQFF

J: TRBJ2-7
length: 14
size: few
D: -
V: TRBV5-1
DNA: TGCGCCAGCAGCTTGGAAAGCAGCTCCTACGAGCAGTACTTC
CDR3: CASSLESSSYEQYF

J: TRBJ2-5
length: 15
size: -
D: TRBD2
V: TRBV7-6
DNA: TGTGCCAGCAGCCCATGGACTAGCGGACAAGAGACCCAGTACTTC
CDR3: CASSPWTSGQETQYF

J: TRBJ1-5
length: 15
size: -
D: TRBD1
V: TRBV5-6
DNA: TGTGCCAGCAGCCTACGACAGGGGAGAAATCAGCCCCAGCATTTT
CDR3: CASSLRQGRNQPQHF

J: TRBJ2-7
length: 12
size: -
D: -
V: TRBV6-5
DNA: TGTGCCAGCAGTTACCCTGGGAACGAGCAGTACTTC
CDR3: CASSYPGNEQYF

J: TRBJ1-5
length: 13
size: -
D: -
V: TRBV7-9
DNA: TGTGCCAGCACCGCCGCCGGCAATCAGCCCCAGCATTTT
CDR3: CASTAAGNQPQHF

J: TRBJ2-2
length: 14
size: once
D: -
V: TRBV7-3
DNA: TGTGCCTCCTCACCGGGGTTTAACACCGGGGAGCTGTTTTTT
CDR3: CASSPGFNTGELFF

J: TRBJ2-3
length: 14
size: many
D: TRBD1
V: TRBV12-3/TRBV12-4
DNA: TGTGCCAGCAGTTCCGGGACAGGTTCAGATACGCAGTATTTT
CDR3: CASSSGTGSDTQYF

J: TRBJ2-3
length: 17
size: -
D: TRBD2
V: TRBV7-2
DNA: TGTGCCAGCAGCCCCCGACTAGCGGGATTGGAGGGGGATACGCAGTATTTT
CDR3: CASSPRLAGLEGDTQYF

J: TRBJ2-5
length: 15
size: -
D: TRBD2
V: TRBV27
DNA: TGTGCCAGCAGTTTCCGCGGGAGGGCCTCAGAGACCCAGTACTTC
CDR3: CASSFRGRASETQYF

J: TRBJ2-7
length: 15
size: -
D: -
V: TRBV29-1
DNA: TGCAGCGTTGAAGCAAACGCGGCAGGGCCCTACGAGCAGTACTTC
CDR3: CSVEANAAGPYEQYF

J: TRBJ1-2
length: 14
size: few
D: TRBD1
V: TRBV7-9
DNA: TGTGCCAGCAGCTTAGGGACAGGTCCGGATGGCTACACCTTC
CDR3: CASSLGTGPDGYTF

J: TRBJ2-4
length: 12
size: -
D: -
V: TRBV20-1
DNA: TGCAGTGCTAGAGGGTCCGGGAACATTCAGTACTTC
CDR3: CSARGSGNIQYF

J: TRBJ1-2
length: 16
size: -
D: TRBD1
V: TRBV12-3/TRBV12-4
DNA: TGTGCCAGCAGCCTTAGGCCGGGACAGGGAAGCTATGGCTACACCTTC
CDR3: CASSLRPGQGSYGYTF

J: TRBJ1-2
length: 14
size: few
D: TRBD1
V: TRBV7-3
DNA: TGTGCCAGCAGCTCACAGGACAGGGCAGGAGGCTACACCTTC
CDR3: CASSSQDRAGGYTF

J: TRBJ2-7
length: 13
size: many
D: -
V: TRBV18
DNA: TGTGCCAGCTCACCACCCAGGAACGACGAGCAGTACTTC
CDR3: CASSPPRNDEQYF

J: TRBJ2-7
length: 15
size: -
D: -
V: TRBV5-1
DNA: TGCGCCAGCAGCTTTGCGGCACTAGGGTTTAACGAGCAGTACTTC
CDR3: CASSFAALGFNEQYF

J: TRBJ2-3
length: 16
size: many
D: TRBD2
V: TRBV12-3/TRBV12-4
DNA: TGTGCCAGCAGGGATTCTACTAGCGGGAGCGCAGATACGCAGTATTTT
CDR3: CASRDSTSGSADTQYF

J: TRBJ2-7
length: 15
size: many
D: TRBD1
V: TRBV4-2
DNA: TGTGCCAGCAGCTCGAGGACAGGGGGTCCCTACGAGCAGTACTTC
CDR3: CASSSRTGGPYEQYF

J: TRBJ2-2
length: 13
size: many
D: -
V: TRBV20-1
DNA: TGCAGTGCTAGAGAGGGTAACACCGGGGAGCTGTTTTTT
CDR3: CSAREGNTGELFF

J: TRBJ2-2
length: 18
size: few
D: -
V: TRBV11-2
DNA: TGTGCCAGCAGCTTAGATCGGTCCCTGGAGCGGAACACCGGGGAGCTGTTTTTT
CDR3: CASSLDRSLERNTGELFF

J: TRBJ2-1
length: 17
size: few
D: -
V: TRBV7-9
DNA: TGTGCCAGCAGCCCCTTTCCCCCAGTACAGCGTGGCAATGAGCAGTTCTTC
CDR3: CASSPFPPVQRGNEQFF

J: TRBJ2-7
length: 16
size: few
D: -
V: TRBV12-5
DNA: TGTGCTAGTGGCCTAAGGGGGGGGCCCGGGACCTACGAGCAGTACTTC
CDR3: CASGLRGGPGTYEQYF

J: TRBJ2-2
length: 13
size: few
D: -
V: TRBV12-3/TRBV12-4
DNA: TGTGCCAGCAGAAGTTCCCCGGCCGGGGAGCTGTTTTTT
CDR3: CASRSSPAGELFF

J: TRBJ1-2
length: 14
size: few
D: TRBD1
V: TRBV7-9
DNA: TGTGCCAGCAGATCCCCGGGACAGATCTATGGCTACACCTTC
CDR3: CASRSPGQIYGYTF

J: TRBJ2-7
length: 12
size: few
D: -
V: TRBV20-1
DNA: TGCAGTGCTCGCGGACTCTCCTGGGAGCAGTACTTC
CDR3: CSARGLSWEQYF

J: TRBJ2-3
length: 16
size: few
D: TRBD2
V: TRBV7-9
DNA: TGTGCCAGCAGTCGAGGACTAGCGGGAGGCACAGATACGCAGTATTTT
CDR3: CASSRGLAGGTDTQYF

J: TRBJ2-7
length: 17
size: -
D: -
V: TRBV20-1
DNA: TGCAGTGCTAGACATAGCTCCTGGACGGATAAGTCCTACGAGCAGTACTTC
CDR3: CSARHSSWTDKSYEQYF

J: TRBJ1-2
length: 15
size: -
D: -
V: TRBV4-1
DNA: TGCGCCAGCAGCCAAGAAGACGGAGGCCCTTATGGCTACACCTTC
CDR3: CASSQEDGGPYGYTF

J: TRBJ2-2
length: 12
size: many
D: -
V: TRBV5-1
DNA: TGCGCCAGCCAACTCGTGACCGGGGAGCTGTTTTTT
CDR3: CASQLVTGELFF

J: TRBJ2-4
length: 22
size: many
D: TRBD2
V: TRBV20-1
DNA: TGCAGTGCTAGTGTATATACTAGCGGGAAGCGAAACAAAACCCTAGCCAAAAACATTCAGTACTTC
CDR3: CSASVYTSGKRNKTLAKNIQYF